Listed here are 10 T cell receptor beta chains from one sample, sequenced in a study of T cells after yellow fever vaccination. TCRdb ran MiXCR on the 5' RACE reads and lists one entry per CDR3 protein. Of 500,000 to 650,000 distinct CDR3 sequences listed, around an eighth are singletons. This sample comprised PBMCs, obtained on the day of the yellow fever booster vaccination. These receptors came from a man aged 25-45 years who received the YFV17D yellow fever vaccine.

This clonotype has just a few counts. This rearrangement joins TRBV6-1 to TRBJ1-2, with 8 positions matching TRBD1. Germline lookup yields CDR1 MNHNS and CDR2 SASEGT. The CDR3 loop spans 15 amino acids. The trim removed 6 bases at V and 5 bases at J, leaving 11 bases unmatched. CDR3 DNA sequence: TGTGCCAGCAGGACCGGAGCAGGGGGCGGGTATGGCTACACCTTC. Its protein product is CASRTGAGGGYGYTF.

V and J are TRBV11-2 and TRBJ2-1; TRBD2 might be the D (6 bases). Germline V gene lookup returns CDR1 SGHAT and CDR2 FQNNGV. Trimming left V 4 bases short and J 4 bases short, with 17 bases between. The CDR3 is 16 amino acids. This CDR3 reads CASSSRTMPVYNEQFF. DNA for the CDR3: TGTGCCAGCAGCTCCCGGACTATGCCCGTGTACAATGAGCAGTTCTTC. The entire variable domain, with the rest obtained from reference TRBV11-2 and TRBJ2-1, is as follows: EAGVAQSPRYKIIEKRQSVAFWCNPISGHATLYWYQQILGQGPKLLIQFQNNGVVDDSQLPKDRFSAERLKGVDSTLKIQPAKLEDSAVYLCASSSRTMPVYNEQFFGPGTRLTVL.

This clonotype was counted only a few times. This chain links TRBV19 with TRBJ2-7; tentatively, D is TRBD2 (6 bases). The CDR3 consists of 13 residues. Germline lookup yields CDR1 LNHDA and CDR2 SQIVND (reference sequence). Trimming removed 5 bases from V and 5 bases from J, with 13 bases in between. The CDR3: CASSPEGHDEQYF. As DNA, the CDR3 is TGTGCCAGTAGTCCGGAGGGCCACGACGAGCAGTACTTC.

This clonotype has at least ten counts. The rearrangement links TRBV29-1 to TRBJ2-7, with 11 bases lining up with TRBD2. The CDR3 runs to 13 residues. The junction had 3 bases not matched to a gene; V was cut back by 4 bases and J by 4 bases. Looked up from germline, CDR1 is SQVTM and CDR2 is ANQGSEA. The CDR3 nucleotides are TGCAGCGTTGTGCGACTAGCGGGATACGAGCAGTACTTC. Translating gives CSVVRLAGYEQYF.

Only a few counts were recorded for this clonotype. The genes are TRBV6-2 or TRBV6-3 and TRBJ2-7, with 9 bases fitting TRBD2. Germline assignment: CDR1 MNHEY and CDR2 SVGEGT. The V gene end was trimmed by 7 bases and the J gene end by 4 bases; junction bases not matched to a gene: 14. The CDR3 totals 16 residues. CDR3: CASTQTFSGRRYEQYF. CDR3 nucleotides: TGTGCCAGCACCCAAACCTTTAGCGGGAGAAGGTACGAGCAGTACTTC.

V is TRBV14 and J is TRBJ2-1; D is undetermined. The V gene's germline CDR1 is SGHDN and CDR2 FVKESK. The CDR3 length is 13 residues. The ends were cut back, 1 base at V and 9 bases at J, with 10 bases in the middle. The chain's CDR3 is CASSQVELIEQFF. CDR3 DNA: TGTGCCAGCAGCCAAGTCGAGCTGATTGAGCAGTTCTTC.

This clonotype came up a few times. The chain employs TRBV7-9 and TRBJ2-7; the D gene is possibly TRBD2 (5 bases). CDR3 length: 16 amino acids. V lost 1 base and J lost 3, with 16 bases in between. The germline V gene has CDR1 SEHNR and CDR2 FQNEAQ (reference sequence). As DNA, the CDR3 is TGTGCCAGCAGCTTAGGCGGGTCGAACCGGGGCTACGAGCAGTACTTC. It encodes CASSLGGSNRGYEQYF.

This clonotype showed up just a few times. The chain carries TRBV7-2 and TRBJ1-4; 8 nucleotides line up with TRBD1. Germline lookup yields CDR1 SGHTA and CDR2 FQGNSA. Trimming at V came to 4 bases and at J to 4 bases, leaving 5 bases not matched to a gene. The CDR3 contains 15 residues. Here the CDR3 reads CASSYDTGGNEKLFF. The CDR3 DNA reads TGTGCCAGCAGCTACGACACAGGGGGTAATGAAAAACTGTTTTTT.

The gene calls are TRBV12-3 or TRBV12-4 and TRBJ2-7; 8 bases agree with TRBD2. Germline trimming cut 6 bases from V and 1 base from J; bases unmatched to any gene: 8. The CDR3 sequence is 15 residues long. In DNA form, the CDR3 reads TGTGCCAGCAGCTTCGGGGCTAGCGGGTCCTACGAGCAGTACTTC. Translation: CASSFGASGSYEQYF.

This clonotype was recorded a few times. The chain uses TRBV27 and TRBJ2-2; D is possibly TRBD1 (6 bases). Germline loops: CDR1 MNHEY, CDR2 SMNVEV (reference sequence). The germline V and J ends were trimmed by 6 bases and 1 base, with 9 bases remaining between them. The CDR3 has 14 residues. CDR3 in DNA: TGTGCCAGCAGACCACAGGGGAACACCGGGGAGCTGTTTTTT. Its translation is CASRPQGNTGELFF.